These 20 T cell receptor beta chains came from one sample sequenced in a study of T cells in tumors after PD-1 blockade. The protocol was immunoSEQ multiplex PCR, while the TCRdb copy is restricted to in-frame clones and leaves out a portion. This sample has approximately 47,000 clones, with roughly 80% found just once. The source material was PBMCs, sampled before anti-PD-1 therapy. Source of these receptors: a human donor with advanced basal cell or squamous cell carcinoma (not recorded which).

The chain is built from TRBV9 and TRBJ2-1; no reliable D call. Germline-derived CDR1 and CDR2 are SGDLS and YYNGEE. Between the trimmed V and J ends, which lost 0 bases and 6 bases, there was a span of 7 bases. The length of the CDR3 is 13 residues. CDR3 residues: CASSVGDFNEQFF. The CDR3 DNA reads TGTGCCAGCAGCGTAGGAGACTTCAATGAGCAGTTCTTC.

The gene calls are TRBV28 and TRBJ2-2; 10 bases map to TRBD2. The ends lost 10 bases at V and 2 bases at J; junction bases unmatched: 4. CDR3 length: 14 residues. CDR1 is MDHEN, CDR2 SYDVKM, per germline. The CDR3 DNA follows: TGTGCCACTCTAGCGGGAGTTAACACCGGGGAGCTGTTTTTT. Its translation is CATLAGVNTGELFF.

CDR3 protein: CASRVGQGFPYEQYF. CDR3 sequence (DNA): TGTGCCAGCAGAGTGGGACAGGGATTTCCCTACGAGCAGTACTTC. This chain joins TRBV28 and TRBJ2-7; 9 bases map to TRBD1. Trimming cost V 6 bases and J 2 bases; bases outside gene matches: 8. CDR3 length equals 15 residues. From germline, CDR1 is MDHEN and CDR2 SYDVKM.

V is TRBV19 and J is TRBJ2-2; D might be TRBD1 (6 bases). Germline-derived CDR1 and CDR2 are LNHDA and SQIVND (reference sequence). V lost 3 bases to trimming and J lost 6 bases, with 8 bases between them. The CDR3 is 13 residues long. CDR3: CASSMAGAGELFF. The DNA of the CDR3 is TGTGCCAGTAGTATGGCAGGGGCCGGGGAGCTGTTTTTT.

The sample holds a few counts of this clone. With a far larger clone one base away, a read error is the likely cause. V usage is TRBV5-6 and J usage is TRBJ2-7; maybe TRBD1 (6 bases). Germline loops: CDR1 SGHDT, CDR2 YYEEEE. The CDR3 has 13 amino acids. Trimming removed 0 bases from V and 2 bases from J, with 6 bases in between. CDR3 coding DNA: TGTGCCAGCAGCTTGGACAGGGCCTACGAGCAGTACTTC. It translates to CASSLDRAYEQYF.

The rearrangement uses TRBV15 and TRBJ2-1; 11 bases agree with TRBD2. V dropped 5 bases and J dropped 5; count of bases not matched to a gene: 17. Germline V CDR1 and CDR2: LNHNV, YYDKDF (reference sequence). This CDR3 is built from 19 residues. CDR3 sequence reads: CATSHPQELAGAPDNEQFF. Written as DNA, the CDR3 is TGTGCCACCAGCCATCCTCAAGAACTAGCGGGAGCTCCCGACAATGAGCAGTTCTTC.

The V call is TRBV18, the J call TRBJ2-7; D is perhaps TRBD1 or TRBD2 (5 bases each). Germline CDR1 KGHSH, CDR2 LQKENI. CDR3 length: 11 amino acids. V gave up 6 bases and J gave up 7 bases, with 10 bases separating them. The chain's CDR3 is CASSRGEEQYF. CDR3 in DNA: TGTGCCAGCTCCCGGGGCGAGGAGCAGTACTTC.

The genes are TRBV12-3 or TRBV12-4 and TRBJ2-7; D is perhaps TRBD1 or TRBD2 (5 bases each). The length of the CDR3 is 12 residues. The V gene lost 2 bases and the J gene lost 12 bases, with 14 bases spanning the gap. The CDR3: CASSLRGRLPYF. The CDR3 nucleotides read TGTGCCAGCAGTTTAAGGGGACGCCTCCCGTACTTC.

J is TRBJ2-7 and V is TRBV5-6, with TRBD2 matching over 9 bases. The CDR3 covers 14 residues. The germline CDR1 and CDR2 sequences are SGHDT and YYEEEE. J lost 6 bases, V lost 4 bases, and 8 bases had no gene match. Here the CDR3 reads CASSLGLAGIEQYF. CDR3 in DNA: TGTGCCAGCAGCCTGGGACTAGCAGGCATCGAGCAGTACTTC.

This clone appeared a single time. The CDR3 bases are TGTGCCAGTACCCCTCAGAAGGGATCCTATGGCTACACCTTC. This sequence encodes CASTPQKGSYGYTF. The chain employs TRBV19 and TRBJ1-2; D gene unclear. Trimming took off 7 bases at V and 4 bases at J, with 16 bases between the two ends. Germline loops: CDR1 LNHDA, CDR2 SQIVND (reference sequence). The CDR3 loop spans 14 amino acids.

The rearrangement links TRBV5-1 to TRBJ2-3, with D possibly being TRBD2 (5 bases). Trimming pared 2 bases from V and 0 bases from J, leaving 13 bases between. Germline V gene lookup returns CDR1 SGHRS and CDR2 YFSETQ. This CDR3 contains 16 residues. The CDR3 loop reads CASSFVGATSTDTQYF. CDR3 DNA sequence: TGCGCCAGCAGCTTCGTGGGAGCTACTAGCACAGATACGCAGTATTTT.

The gene calls are TRBV18 and TRBJ1-2; 8 bases map to TRBD1. The CDR3 covers 14 residues. In germline, CDR1 is KGHSH, CDR2 LQKENI. The ends lost 6 bases at V and 2 bases at J; junction bases unmatched: 5. This CDR3 is CASSRGQDNYGYTF. The CDR3 coding sequence is TGTGCCAGCTCCCGGGGACAGGACAACTATGGCTACACCTTC.

In its sample, this clone was seen a few times. The V gene is TRBV6-5, the J gene TRBJ2-7; D assignment may be TRBD1 or TRBD2 (5 bases each). The V gene lost 5 bases and the J gene lost 1 base, with 12 bases spanning the gap. Germline V gives CDR1 MNHEY, CDR2 SVGAGI. CDR3 length equals 14 residues. CDR3: CASSPLAGSYEQYF. CDR3 in DNA: TGTGCCAGCAGTCCTCTAGCAGGGTCCTACGAGCAGTACTTC.

The chain joins TRBV10-2 to TRBJ2-2; D might be TRBD1 (5 bases). Germline CDR1 is WSHSY and CDR2 is SAAADI. The ends were cut back, 10 bases at V and 2 bases at J, with 20 bases in the middle. The length of the CDR3 is 16 residues. CDR3: CATPTVQATNTGELFF. CDR3 nucleotide sequence: TGCGCCACCCCGACCGTACAGGCTACCAACACCGGGGAGCTGTTTTTT.

The V gene is TRBV29-1, the J gene TRBJ2-2, with a weak D call TRBD1 (7 bases). The CDR3 runs 14 residues. With 6 bases removed from V and 3 bases from J, the gap between germline ends came to 14 bases. The V gene's germline CDR1 is SQVTM and CDR2 ANQGSEA. CDR3 sequence: CSVNFRGDTGELFF. The CDR3 DNA follows: TGCAGCGTGAACTTCAGGGGGGACACCGGGGAGCTGTTTTTT.

The chain uses TRBV7-6 and TRBJ2-7, with 11 nucleotides matching TRBD2. This CDR3 is 17 amino acids long. J was trimmed by 3 bases and V by 5 bases; bases with no gene match: 12. Looked up from germline, CDR1 is SGHVS and CDR2 is FNYEAQ. In DNA, the CDR3 is TGTGCCAGCAGCCCCATTGCTAGCGGGGGGCCCGACTACGAGCAGTACTTC. It yields the protein CASSPIASGGPDYEQYF.

The V gene is TRBV7-9, the J gene TRBJ2-5; 7 positions match TRBD2. Germline trimming cut 5 bases from V and 5 bases from J; bases unmatched to any gene: 17. Germline CDR1 is SEHNR and CDR2 is FQNEAQ (reference sequence). The CDR3 spans 17 residues. The CDR3: CASSQTPRLADGETQYF. CDR3 in DNA: TGTGCCAGCAGCCAAACGCCCCGACTAGCAGACGGTGAGACCCAGTACTTC.

The chain is built from TRBV6-5 and TRBJ1-3; no clear D. The V end was cut by 4 bases, the J end by 5 bases, with 9 bases between. The CDR3 has 13 residues. Germline V gene data show CDR1 as MNHEY and CDR2 as SVGAGI. CDR3 bases: TGTGCCAGCAGTTCCTCTAACAGAAACACCATATATTTT. Translated, it gives CASSSSNRNTIYF.

The V call is TRBV6-6, the J call TRBJ2-5; no firm D call. Trimming pared 2 bases from V and 2 bases from J, leaving 0 bases between. Germline V lookup: CDR1 MNHNY, CDR2 SVGAGI (reference sequence). The length of the CDR3 is 11 residues. The DNA for the CDR3 is TGTGCCAGCAGTTACCAAGAGACCCAGTACTTC. This gives the protein CASSYQETQYF.

This chain uses TRBV6-5 with TRBJ2-3; D is ambiguous. The CDR3 has 16 amino acids. The V gene lost 0 bases and the J gene lost 0 bases, with 10 bases spanning the gap. CDR1 MNHEY and CDR2 SVGAGI come from the germline V gene. The CDR3 here is CASSYSFTTSTDTQYF. CDR3 DNA: TGTGCCAGCAGTTACTCTTTTACGACAAGCACAGATACGCAGTATTTT.